The 27 T cell receptor beta chains below were found in one sample sequenced in a study of T cell repertoires in cytomegalovirus infection. TCRdb ran MiXCR on the reads and lists one entry per CDR3 protein. The sample yields over 450,000 distinct CDR3 sequences, 10% to 12% seen once. Material: PBMCs. These TCRs come from a human donor in good health (CMV status not recorded). Some clones in this sample may be carry-over from other donors' samples.

The chain combines TRBV5-6 with TRBJ2-1; D is possibly TRBD1 or TRBD2 (5 bases each). The CDR3 covers 14 residues. Germline V gene sequence: CDR1 SGHDT, CDR2 YYEEEE. V shed 8 bases and J shed 7 bases, with 19 bases lying between them. The DNA of the CDR3 is TGTGCCAGTGTCCGGGACGGATTTCGGAATGAGCAGTTCTTC. Amino acids: CASVRDGFRNEQFF.

Many counts were recorded for this clonotype. This sequence joins TRBV9 and TRBJ1-5; the match to TRBD1 covers 8 bases. The CDR3 is 16 residues long. With V trimmed by 3 bases and J by 0 bases, 5 bases remained unmatched. The germline CDR1 and CDR2 sequences are SGDLS and YYNGEE. CDR3 DNA sequence: TGTGCCAGCAGCGCCTCAGGGACAGGTAGCAATCAGCCCCAGCATTTT. It codes for CASSASGTGSNQPQHF. Together with reference TRBV9 and TRBJ1-5, the CDR3 gives the full variable domain: DSGVTQTPKHLITATGQRVTLRCSPRSGDLSVYWYQQSLDQGLQFLIQYYNGEERAKGNILERFSAQQFPDLHSELNLSSLELGDSALYFCASSASGTGSNQPQHFGDGTRLSIL.

Ten or more counts support this clonotype. The chain carries TRBV12-3 or TRBV12-4 and TRBJ1-2; D unclear. V was pared by 8 bases and J by 4 bases, with 14 bases between. The CDR3 is made up of 13 amino acids. The CDR3 region has the DNA TGTGCCAGCCAAACCCTAGTAGGCTATGGCTACACCTTC. As protein: CASQTLVGYGYTF.

This clonotype appeared many times. The chain joins TRBV4-2 to TRBJ2-3, with 9 bases aligning to TRBD2. Trimming cost V 1 base and J 5 bases; bases outside gene matches: 7. The CDR3 extends over 16 amino acids. Germline values: CDR1 LGHNA, CDR2 YNFKEQ. The CDR3 sequence: CASSQVLAGGQDTQYF. In DNA, the CDR3 is TGTGCCAGCAGCCAAGTTTTGGCGGGGGGGCAAGATACGCAGTATTTT.

This chain connects TRBV3-1 to TRBJ2-7; no clear D gene. The CDR3 consists of 13 residues. CDR1 LGHDT and CDR2 YNNKEL come from the germline V gene (reference sequence). V gave up 0 bases and J gave up 2 bases, with 5 bases separating them. Here the CDR3 DNA reads TGTGCCAGCAGCCAAGATTCCGCCTACGAGCAGTACTTC. Translation gives CASSQDSAYEQYF.

Ten or more counts support this clonotype. This chain joins TRBV7-8 and TRBJ2-2; TRBD1 might be the D (7 bases). The CDR3 has 18 amino acids. V was clipped by 3 bases and J by 4 bases, with 21 bases between them. CDR1 and CDR2 (germline): SGHVS, FQNEAQ. CDR3 DNA: TGTGCCAGCAGCTTGGGGGACAGTTCCTATAGCGGCACCGGGGAGCTGTTTTTT. It codes for CASSLGDSSYSGTGELFF.

The J gene is TRBJ2-1, the V gene TRBV3-1, with 11 positions matching TRBD2. Germline CDR1 is LGHDT and CDR2 is YNNKEL (reference sequence). The junction had 11 bases not matched to a gene; V was cut back by 4 bases and J by 6 bases. The CDR3 is 17 amino acids. The CDR3 nucleotides read TGTGCCAGCAGCCTACGATATTTAGCGGGAGGGATCAATGAGCAGTTCTTC. It translates to CASSLRYLAGGINEQFF.

This clonotype occurred many times. The chain uses TRBV28 and TRBJ2-3, with D possibly being TRBD2 (5 bases). The V end lost 5 bases, the J end lost 6 bases, and 18 bases lay between the germline ends. This CDR3 is built from 15 residues. Germline lookup yields CDR1 MDHEN and CDR2 SYDVKM. As DNA, the CDR3 is TGTGCCAGCAGTCCCCCTGGCGCACTAGTGGATACGCAGTATTTT. Protein product: CASSPPGALVDTQYF.

At least ten counts were recorded for this clonotype. The chain carries TRBV18 and TRBJ1-5; D not certain. CDR1 and CDR2 from the germline V gene are KGHSH and LQKENI. Trimming cost V 2 bases and J 4 bases, with 6 bases left between them. CDR3 length equals 13 residues. This CDR3 reads CASSPTLNQPQHF. The CDR3 bases are TGTGCCAGCTCACCAACTTTAAATCAGCCCCAGCATTTT. Based on the CDR3 plus reference TRBV18 and TRBJ1-5, the full variable domain is NAGVMQNPRHLVRRRGQEARLRCSPMKGHSHVYWYRQLPEEGLKFMVYLQKENIIDESGMPKERFSAEFPKEGPSILRIQQVVRGDSAAYFCASSPTLNQPQHFGDGTRLSIL.

This clonotype was recorded at least ten times. V and J are TRBV6-1 and TRBJ2-3; D remains ambiguous. V was clipped by 3 bases and J by 2 bases, with 9 bases between them. CDR1 is MNHNS, CDR2 SASEGT, per germline. This CDR3 is built from 14 residues. CDR3 in amino acids: CASSERSNTDTQYF. CDR3 DNA: TGTGCCAGCAGTGAGAGAAGCAACACAGATACGCAGTATTTT.

The chain combines TRBV9 with TRBJ1-4; D may be TRBD1 (6 bases). The germline V and J ends were trimmed by 3 bases and 8 bases, with 14 bases remaining between them. Germline CDR1 reads SGDLS; CDR2 reads YYNGEE. This CDR3 is built from 14 residues. The DNA for the CDR3 is TGTGCCAGCAGCGAGGGAGGGGGACGGGAAAAACTGTTTTTT. It specifies CASSEGGGREKLFF.

This clonotype came up many times. The rearrangement uses TRBV14 and TRBJ1-1; D ambiguous. The CDR3 sequence is 15 residues long. CDR1 SGHDN and CDR2 FVKESK come from the germline V gene. The germline V and J ends were trimmed by 1 base and 4 bases, with 13 bases remaining between them. CDR3 protein: CASSQVRLTSTEAFF. The CDR3 bases are TGTGCCAGCAGCCAAGTCCGGTTGACGAGCACTGAAGCTTTCTTT.

The table lists this clonotype with many counts. The rearrangement joins TRBV28 to TRBJ2-6; 9 bases fit TRBD1. Losses at the gene ends were 5 bases for V and 0 bases for J; bases not matched to a gene: 5. Germline values: CDR1 MDHEN, CDR2 SYDVKM. This CDR3 is 17 amino acids long. The DNA of the CDR3 is TGTGCCAGCAGTGCCCGGACAGGGGCCTCTGGGGCCAACGTCCTGACTTTC. Encoded protein: CASSARTGASGANVLTF.

The genes are TRBV18 and TRBJ1-2, with 7 bases matching TRBD1. CDR3 size: 15 residues. In germline, CDR1 is KGHSH, CDR2 LQKENI. J lost 7 bases, V lost 6 bases, and 14 bases had no gene match. In nucleotides, the CDR3 is TGTGCCAGCTCCCGCGGGGAGGGGGCCACTATTGGCTACACCTTC. It translates to CASSRGEGATIGYTF.

Ten or more counts support this clonotype. The chain recombines TRBV7-3 with TRBJ2-7, with TRBD2 as a possible D gene (5 bases). This CDR3 is built from 17 residues. The V end was cut by 0 bases, the J end by 5 bases, with 20 bases between. Germline V gene lookup returns CDR1 SGHTA and CDR2 FQGTGA. CDR3 sequence: CASSLTADWLTPHEQYF. CDR3 DNA sequence: TGTGCCAGCAGCTTAACCGCGGACTGGCTAACGCCCCACGAGCAGTACTTC. The entire variable domain, with the rest obtained from reference TRBV7-3 and TRBJ2-7, is as follows: GAGVSQTPSNKVTEKGKYVELRCDPISGHTALYWYRQSLGQGPEFLIYFQGTGAADDSGLPNDRFFAVRPEGSVSTLKIQRTERGDSAVYLCASSLTADWLTPHEQYFGPGTRLTVT.

This clonotype has ten or more counts. The chain is built from TRBV6-2 or TRBV6-3 and TRBJ1-1; 9 nucleotides match TRBD1. The CDR3 runs to 16 residues. The J segment lost 5 bases and the V segment lost 0 bases, leaving 7 bases of the junction unmatched. CDR1 MNHEY and CDR2 SVGEGT come from the germline V gene. CDR3 DNA sequence: TGTGCCAGCAGTTACTCCTCCGGGACAGGGTGGACTGAAGCTTTCTTT. The encoded protein is CASSYSSGTGWTEAFF.

This clonotype occurred many times. The CDR3 loop is CASSTDPGEKLFF. CDR3 coding DNA: TGTGCCAGCAGCACGGACCCGGGAGAAAAACTGTTTTTT. The chain has TRBV7-7 and TRBJ1-4; D remains unclear. Looked up from germline, CDR1 is SSHAT and CDR2 is FNYEAQ (reference sequence). The CDR3 extends over 13 amino acids. Trimming took off 5 bases at V and 8 bases at J, with 12 bases between the two ends.

This clonotype was detected ten times or more. The J gene is TRBJ1-2, the V gene TRBV11-2, with unresolved D. Deletions cut 1 base from V and 3 bases from J, with 9 bases between. The CDR3 totals 14 residues. CDR1 SGHAT and CDR2 FQNNGV come from the germline V gene. The CDR3 DNA is TGTGCCAGCAGCTTAGGTCACCCCCACTATGGCTACACCTTC. Its protein is CASSLGHPHYGYTF.

As concerns this clonotype: This may be a read error: a much more frequent sequence differs by one nucleotide. This chain joins TRBV25-1 and TRBJ1-2; D might be TRBD1 (6 bases). Germline V lookup: CDR1 MGHDK, CDR2 SYGVNS. The CDR3 loop spans 11 amino acids. The CDR3 DNA reads TGTGCCAGCAGCGAAGTCGGGGGCTACGCCTTC. Encoded protein: CASSEVGGYAF.

The rearrangement uses TRBV6-6 and TRBJ2-6; 7 nucleotides agree with TRBD2. V lost 2 bases, J lost 2 bases, and 6 bases stayed unmatched. Germline CDR1 reads MNHNY; CDR2 reads SVGAGI (reference sequence). The CDR3 has 17 residues. Written as DNA, the CDR3 is TGTGCCAGCAGTTACCGAGGTGGGGGGGCTGGGGCCAACGTCCTGACTTTC. It codes for CASSYRGGGAGANVLTF.

The table lists this clonotype with many counts. The chain couples TRBV20-1 to TRBJ1-2; D is perhaps TRBD1 (5 bases). V lost 1 base and J lost 4, with 13 bases in between. Germline V gene sequence: CDR1 DFQATT, CDR2 SNEGSKA (reference sequence). The CDR3 is 14 residues long. Here the CDR3 reads CSARVRGRSYGYTF. The CDR3 bases are TGCAGTGCTAGAGTGAGGGGTCGGTCCTATGGCTACACCTTC.

This clonotype was picked up many times. The J gene is TRBJ1-3, the V gene TRBV20-1; 8 bases align to TRBD1. The CDR3 extends over 16 amino acids. V lost 2 bases to trimming and J lost 3 bases; unmatched junction nucleotides: 9. Germline V lookup: CDR1 DFQATT, CDR2 SNEGSKA (reference sequence). The DNA of the CDR3 is TGCAGTGCTAGAAACGACAGGGGAGAATATGGAAACACCATATATTTT. It codes for CSARNDRGEYGNTIYF.

The chain couples TRBV4-2 to TRBJ2-2; the match to TRBD2 covers 12 bases. The CDR3 runs to 16 residues. The trim removed 11 bases at V and 0 bases at J, leaving 7 bases unmatched. The germline V gene has CDR1 LGHNA and CDR2 YNFKEQ. CDR3 nucleotide sequence: TGTGCCGCCCGGACTAGCGGGGCTCCGAACACCGGGGAGCTGTTTTTT. Translated: CAARTSGAPNTGELFF.

This clonotype occurred a few times. The chain has TRBV20-1 and TRBJ2-3; 8 nucleotides line up with TRBD2. The CDR3 contains 16 residues. J gave up 1 base and V 6 bases, and 12 bases lay outside the gene matches. Germline assignment: CDR1 DFQATT and CDR2 SNEGSKA (reference sequence). CDR3: CSASLAGVFGTDTQYF. CDR3 DNA sequence: TGCAGTGCGAGTCTAGCGGGTGTATTTGGCACAGATACGCAGTATTTT.

V gene TRBV18 combines with J gene TRBJ1-1, with D possibly being TRBD1 (6 bases). Germline CDR1 reads KGHSH; CDR2 reads LQKENI. The V end lost 6 bases, the J end lost 3 bases, and 14 bases lay between the germline ends. The CDR3 runs 14 residues. This chain's CDR3 is CASSPEQGDTEAFF. The CDR3 DNA sequence: TGTGCCAGCTCGCCTGAACAGGGAGACACTGAAGCTTTCTTT.

This clonotype appeared many times. The rearrangement uses TRBV7-9 and TRBJ2-5; TRBD2 matches at 9 bases. Germline V gene lookup returns CDR1 SEHNR and CDR2 FQNEAQ (reference sequence). CDR3 length equals 16 residues. V shed 5 bases, J shed 2 bases, and the junction held 9 bases outside the gene matches. Here the CDR3 reads CASSPPRGGVQETQYF. The CDR3 DNA is TGTGCCAGCAGCCCCCCACGCGGGGGGGTTCAAGAGACCCAGTACTTC.

Comment on this clonotype: It is likely a read error, because the conserved phenylalanine at the end of the CDR3 is missing. The chain carries TRBV28 and TRBJ2-7; D may be TRBD2 (6 bases). Looked up from germline, CDR1 is MDHEN and CDR2 is SYDVKM. Trimming took off 5 bases at V and 3 bases at J, with 17 bases between the two ends. The CDR3 is 15 residues long. The CDR3 DNA sequence: TGTGCCAGCAGTCTAGGAGGGGCATCCCTCTACGAGCAGTACCTC. Amino acid sequence: CASSLGGASLYEQYL.